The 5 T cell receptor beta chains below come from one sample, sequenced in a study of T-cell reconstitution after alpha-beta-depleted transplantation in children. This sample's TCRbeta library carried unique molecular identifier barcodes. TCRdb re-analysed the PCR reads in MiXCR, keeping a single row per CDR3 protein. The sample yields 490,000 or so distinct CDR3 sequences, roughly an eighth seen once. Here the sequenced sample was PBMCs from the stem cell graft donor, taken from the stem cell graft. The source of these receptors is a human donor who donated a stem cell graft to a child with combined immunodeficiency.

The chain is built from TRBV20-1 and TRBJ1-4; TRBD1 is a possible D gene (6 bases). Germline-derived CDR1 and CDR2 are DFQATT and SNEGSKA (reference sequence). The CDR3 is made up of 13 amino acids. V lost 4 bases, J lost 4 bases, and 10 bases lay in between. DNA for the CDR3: TGCAGTGCTAAGGACAGTCTTAATGAAAAACTGTTTTTT. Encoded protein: CSAKDSLNEKLFF.

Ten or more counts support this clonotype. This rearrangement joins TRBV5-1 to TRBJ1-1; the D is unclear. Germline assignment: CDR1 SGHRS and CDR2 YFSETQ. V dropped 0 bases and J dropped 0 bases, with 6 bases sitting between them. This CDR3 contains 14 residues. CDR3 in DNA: TGCGCCAGCAGCTTGGTACGGATGAACACTGAAGCTTTCTTT. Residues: CASSLVRMNTEAFF. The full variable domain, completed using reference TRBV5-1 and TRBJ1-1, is KAGVTQTPRYLIKTRGQQVTLSCSPISGHRSVSWYQQTPGQGLQFLFEYFSETQRNKGNFPGRFSGRQFSNSRSEMNVSTLELGDSALYLCASSLVRMNTEAFFGQGTRLTVV.

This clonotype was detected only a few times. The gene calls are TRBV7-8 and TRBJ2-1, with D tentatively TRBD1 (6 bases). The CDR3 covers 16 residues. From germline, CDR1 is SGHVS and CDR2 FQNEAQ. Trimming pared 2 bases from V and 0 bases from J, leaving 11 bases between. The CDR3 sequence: CASSLRQGSSYNEQFF. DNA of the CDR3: TGTGCCAGCAGCTTACGGCAGGGGAGCTCCTACAATGAGCAGTTCTTC.

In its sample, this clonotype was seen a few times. CDR3 amino acids: CASTGRGSYEQYF. The CDR3 DNA reads as TGTGCCAGCACAGGCAGGGGTTCCTACGAGCAGTACTTC. The genes are TRBV6-5 and TRBJ2-7; maybe TRBD1 (6 bases). This CDR3 is 13 amino acids long. Germline CDR1 reads MNHEY; CDR2 reads SVGAGI. V lost 7 bases and J lost 1, with 11 bases in between.

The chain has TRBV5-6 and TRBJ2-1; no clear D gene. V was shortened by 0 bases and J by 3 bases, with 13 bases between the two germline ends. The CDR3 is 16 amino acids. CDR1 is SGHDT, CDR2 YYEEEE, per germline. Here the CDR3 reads CASSLVERSLYNEQFF. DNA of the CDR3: TGTGCCAGCAGCTTGGTGGAGCGCAGTCTCTACAATGAGCAGTTCTTC.